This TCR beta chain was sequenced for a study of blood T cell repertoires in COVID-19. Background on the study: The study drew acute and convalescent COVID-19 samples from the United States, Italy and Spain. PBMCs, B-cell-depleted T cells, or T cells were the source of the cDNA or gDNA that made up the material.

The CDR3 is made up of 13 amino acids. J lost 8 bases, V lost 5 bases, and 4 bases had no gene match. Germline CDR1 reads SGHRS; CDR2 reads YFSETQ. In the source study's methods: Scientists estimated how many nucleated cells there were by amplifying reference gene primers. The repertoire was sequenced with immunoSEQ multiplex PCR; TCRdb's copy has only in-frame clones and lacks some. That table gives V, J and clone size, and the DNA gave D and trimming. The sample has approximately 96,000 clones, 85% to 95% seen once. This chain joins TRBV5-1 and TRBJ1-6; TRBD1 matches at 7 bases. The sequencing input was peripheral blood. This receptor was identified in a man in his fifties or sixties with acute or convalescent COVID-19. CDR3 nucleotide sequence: TGCGCCAGCAGGACAGGGACGGATTCACCCCTCCACTTT. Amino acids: CASRTGTDSPLHF.